This T cell receptor beta chain was retrieved from a study of blood T cell repertoires in COVID-19. The overall study: Samples representing acute and convalescent COVID-19 were sourced from the United States, Italy and Spain. T cells, B-cell-depleted T cells, or PBMCs provided the cDNA or gDNA that served as material.

This CDR3 region has 15 residues. V was shortened by 0 bases and J by 7 bases, with 14 bases between the two germline ends. Germline values: CDR1 SGHRS, CDR2 YFSETQ. As handled by the study authors: Amplification of reference gene primers was used by the study to estimate nucleated cell counts. Assay: immunoSEQ multiplex PCR; the TCRdb copy retains only in-frame clones and omits some. That table supplies the V and J calls and clone size; D and trimming were determined from the DNA. The sample consists of 150,000 to 200,000 clones, approximately 84% of them appearing once. Material: peripheral blood. The chain carries TRBV5-1 and TRBJ1-3; D unresolved. This TCR was recovered from a woman of 80 years or more with acute or convalescent COVID-19. In DNA, the CDR3 is TGCGCCAGCAGCTTGGGGTCAGGATCACGGAACACCATATATTTT. Translation: CASSLGSGSRNTIYF.